This TCR beta chain was captured in a study of CD8+CD57+ T cells in acquired aplastic anemia. Study in general: Isolated CD4+ and CD8+ cells, once sorted, yielded DNA averaging around 3.1 ug. Among healthy donors, CD4+ cells averaged about 9.9 million reads.

This clonotype was counted at least ten times. The antigen is not known. CDR3 and TCR beta VDJ profiling relied on genomic DNA as the template. TCRdb processed the reads anew with MiXCR; each CDR3 protein has one entry. The table lists about 110,000 distinct CDR3 sequences, 40% to 60% of them singletons. Study-level findings and limits: Significance was not reached for CD8+ Simpson's diversity between patients and controls. Researchers report that about 29 CD8+ CDR3 sequences appeared in both patients and controls.

Germline CDR1 and CDR2: PRHDT and FYEKMQ (reference sequence). Trimming took off 4 bases at V and 5 bases at J, with 6 bases between the two ends. The CDR3 extends over 12 amino acids. The source is a human donor in good health, serving as a control. The genes are TRBV13 and TRBJ2-1; D gene ambiguous. The source material was sorted CD4+, CD8+, or CD8+CD57+ T cells (not recorded which) from PBMCs. The CDR3 nucleotides are TGTGCCAGCAGCTCAAATCACAATGAGCAGTTCTTC. Translated: CASSSNHNEQFF.